Sequencing of this T cell receptor (beta chain) was carried out in a study of regulatory T cells in long-lasting Graves disease. Findings of the study overall: Whereas new patients shared some 970 public clonotypes, persistent patients shared more, at a few thousand. Sampling was limited to peripheral blood rather than thyroid tissue.

This clonotype was seen only a few times. Its target is not known. Germline V gene sequence: CDR1 DFQATT, CDR2 SNEGSKA (reference sequence). V dropped 0 bases and J dropped 0; count of bases not matched to a gene: 5. The CDR3 is made up of 16 amino acids. Combining iRepertoire HTBI primers with Arm-PCR of CDR3 regions, the authors built TCR beta libraries. TCRdb recomputed calls from the multiplex PCR reads with MiXCR, one row per CDR3 protein. The data contain about 460,000 distinct CDR3 sequences, 14% of them singletons. Time point given: newly diagnosed GD, antithyroid drugs for less than 3 months. Scientists built the TCR library using RNA that was extracted from PBMCs. This sample also belongs to another study, concerning T cells in Graves' hyperthyroidism and ophthalmopathy. This second report adds: Graves' hyperthyroidism showing no ophthalmopathy progression within 18 months was considered stable. A first-round RT-PCR of the TCR CDR3 used the HTBI primer set.

The TCR comes from a woman aged 50 to 65 with Graves disease. This chain joins TRBV20-1 and TRBJ1-3, with 7 bases aligning to TRBD1. The source was peripheral blood mononuclear cells (PBMCs), collected at new diagnosis, from a patient treated with antithyroid drugs. The CDR3 loop reads CSAREKGQSSGNTIYF. The CDR3 coding sequence is TGCAGTGCTAGAGAAAAGGGACAGAGCTCTGGAAACACCATATATTTT.